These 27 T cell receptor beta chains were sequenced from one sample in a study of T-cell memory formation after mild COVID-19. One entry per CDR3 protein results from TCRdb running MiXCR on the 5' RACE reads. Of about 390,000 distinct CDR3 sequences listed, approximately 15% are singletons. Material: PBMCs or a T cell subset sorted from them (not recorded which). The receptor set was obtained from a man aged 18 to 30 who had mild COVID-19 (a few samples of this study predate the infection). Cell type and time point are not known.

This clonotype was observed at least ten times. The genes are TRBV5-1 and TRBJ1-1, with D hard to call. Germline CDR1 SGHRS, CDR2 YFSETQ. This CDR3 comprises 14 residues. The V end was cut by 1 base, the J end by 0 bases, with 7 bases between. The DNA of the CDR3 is TGCGCCAGCAGCTTGAGCGGTATGAACACTGAAGCTTTCTTT. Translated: CASSLSGMNTEAFF.

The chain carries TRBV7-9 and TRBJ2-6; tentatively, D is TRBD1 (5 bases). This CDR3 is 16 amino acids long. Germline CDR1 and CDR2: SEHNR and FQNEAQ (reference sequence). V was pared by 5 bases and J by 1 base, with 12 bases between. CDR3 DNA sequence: TGTGCCAGCAGCCCCTTCCAGGGTTCTGGGGCCAACGTCCTGACTTTC. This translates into CASSPFQGSGANVLTF.

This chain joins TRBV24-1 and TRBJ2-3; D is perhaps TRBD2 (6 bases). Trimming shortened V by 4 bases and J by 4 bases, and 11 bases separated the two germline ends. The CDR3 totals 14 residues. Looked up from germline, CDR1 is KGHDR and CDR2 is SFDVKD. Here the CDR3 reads CATSEGGLADTQYF. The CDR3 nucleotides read TGTGCCACCAGTGAGGGGGGTCTGGCAGATACGCAGTATTTT.

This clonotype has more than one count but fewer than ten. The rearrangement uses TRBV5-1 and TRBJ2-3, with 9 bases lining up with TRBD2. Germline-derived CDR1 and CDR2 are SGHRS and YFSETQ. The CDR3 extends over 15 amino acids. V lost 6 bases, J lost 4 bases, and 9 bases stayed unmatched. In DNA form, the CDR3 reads TGCGCCAGCACGAACCCCGCGGGGGGGGCAGATACGCAGTATTTT. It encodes CASTNPAGGADTQYF.

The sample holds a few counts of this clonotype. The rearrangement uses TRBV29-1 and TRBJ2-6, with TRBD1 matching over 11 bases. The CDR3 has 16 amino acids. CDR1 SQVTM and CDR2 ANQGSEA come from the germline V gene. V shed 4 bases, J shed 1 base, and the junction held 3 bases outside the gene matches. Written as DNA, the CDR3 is TGCAGCGTTGCCGGACAGGGGGCGTCTGGGGCCAACGTCCTGACTTTC. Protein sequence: CSVAGQGASGANVLTF.

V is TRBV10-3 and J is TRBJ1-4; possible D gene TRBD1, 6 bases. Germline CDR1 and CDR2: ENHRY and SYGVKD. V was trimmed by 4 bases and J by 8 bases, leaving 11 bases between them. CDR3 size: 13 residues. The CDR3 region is CAISGGGPEKLFF. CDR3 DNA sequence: TGTGCCATCAGTGGAGGGGGACCGGAAAAACTGTTTTTT.

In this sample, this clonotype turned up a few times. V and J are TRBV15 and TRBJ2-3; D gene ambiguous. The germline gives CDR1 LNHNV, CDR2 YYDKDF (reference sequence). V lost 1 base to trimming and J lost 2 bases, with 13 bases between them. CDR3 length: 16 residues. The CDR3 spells CATSRGTERITDTQYF. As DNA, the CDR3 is TGTGCCACCAGCAGAGGTACGGAGAGGATCACAGATACGCAGTATTTT.

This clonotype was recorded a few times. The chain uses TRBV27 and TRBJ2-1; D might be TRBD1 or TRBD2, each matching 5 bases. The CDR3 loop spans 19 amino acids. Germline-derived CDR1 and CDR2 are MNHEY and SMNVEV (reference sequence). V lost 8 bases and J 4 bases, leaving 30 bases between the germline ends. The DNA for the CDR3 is TGTGCCAGCTCCTCCTCAGGACGACGGGGCCTCCTCCTGTACAATGAGCAGTTCTTC. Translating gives CASSSSGRRGLLLYNEQFF.

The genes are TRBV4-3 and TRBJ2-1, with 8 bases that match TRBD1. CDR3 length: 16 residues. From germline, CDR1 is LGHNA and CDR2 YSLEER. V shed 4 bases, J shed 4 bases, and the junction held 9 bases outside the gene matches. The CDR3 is CASSPRPGQGYNEQFF. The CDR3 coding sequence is TGCGCCAGCAGCCCCCGGCCAGGACAGGGATACAATGAGCAGTTCTTC.

The CDR3 coding sequence is TGTGCCAGCACCAAGGGGGTGGGGGTTCGTAATTCACCCCTCCACTTT. It yields the protein CASTKGVGVRNSPLHF. The chain combines TRBV6-5 with TRBJ1-6, with TRBD1 as a possible D gene (6 bases). The CDR3 spans 16 residues. V lost 7 bases and J lost 6, with 19 bases in between. Germline CDR1 and CDR2: MNHEY and SVGAGI.

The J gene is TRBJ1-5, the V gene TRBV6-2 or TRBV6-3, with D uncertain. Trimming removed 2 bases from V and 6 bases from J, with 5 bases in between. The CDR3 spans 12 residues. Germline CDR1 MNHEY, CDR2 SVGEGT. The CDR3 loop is CASSYGSQPQHF. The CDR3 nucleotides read TGTGCCAGCAGTTACGGCAGTCAGCCCCAGCATTTT.

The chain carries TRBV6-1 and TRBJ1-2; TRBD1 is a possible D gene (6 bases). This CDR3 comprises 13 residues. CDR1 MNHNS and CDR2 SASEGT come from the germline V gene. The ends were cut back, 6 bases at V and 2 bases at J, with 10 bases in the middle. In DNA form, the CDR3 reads TGTGCCAGCAGGACGGACAGCAACTATGGCTACACCTTC. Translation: CASRTDSNYGYTF.

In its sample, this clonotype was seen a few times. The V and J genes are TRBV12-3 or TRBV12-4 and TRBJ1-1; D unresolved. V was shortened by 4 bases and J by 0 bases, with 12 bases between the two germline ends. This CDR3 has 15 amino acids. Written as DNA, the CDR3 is TGTGCCAGCAGTTCCTTGGAGGGAATGAACACTGAAGCTTTCTTT. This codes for CASSSLEGMNTEAFF.

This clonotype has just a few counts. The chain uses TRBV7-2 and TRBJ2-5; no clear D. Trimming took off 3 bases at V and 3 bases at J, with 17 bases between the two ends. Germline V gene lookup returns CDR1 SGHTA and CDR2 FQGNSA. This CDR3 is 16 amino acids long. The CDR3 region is CASSFRKSATKETQYF. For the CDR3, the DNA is TGTGCCAGCAGCTTCCGAAAGAGCGCCACCAAAGAGACCCAGTACTTC.

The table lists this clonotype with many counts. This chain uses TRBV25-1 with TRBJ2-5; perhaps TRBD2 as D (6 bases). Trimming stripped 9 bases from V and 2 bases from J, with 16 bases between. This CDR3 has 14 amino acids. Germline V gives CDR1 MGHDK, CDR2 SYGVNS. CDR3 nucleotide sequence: TGTGCCAGAGGGAAGCGGCTAGCGCAAGAGACCCAGTACTTC. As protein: CARGKRLAQETQYF.

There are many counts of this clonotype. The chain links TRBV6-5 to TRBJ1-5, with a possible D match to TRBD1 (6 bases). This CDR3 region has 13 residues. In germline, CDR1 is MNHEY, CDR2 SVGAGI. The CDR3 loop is CASGADPNQPQHF. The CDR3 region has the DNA TGTGCTTCGGGGGCAGATCCCAATCAGCCCCAGCATTTT.

CDR3 DNA: TGCAGCGTTGATCAGTTTCCTGGCTACACCTTC. It translates to CSVDQFPGYTF. The chain is built from TRBV29-1 and TRBJ1-2; no clear D gene. This CDR3 region has 11 residues. The germline V gene encodes CDR1 SQVTM and CDR2 ANQGSEA. V lost 3 bases to trimming and J lost 7 bases, with 9 bases between them.

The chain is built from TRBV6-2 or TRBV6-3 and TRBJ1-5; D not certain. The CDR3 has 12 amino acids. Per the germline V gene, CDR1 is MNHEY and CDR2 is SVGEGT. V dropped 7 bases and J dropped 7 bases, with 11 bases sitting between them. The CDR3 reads CASKVGGQPQHF. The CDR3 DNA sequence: TGTGCCAGCAAGGTTGGAGGCCAGCCCCAGCATTTT.

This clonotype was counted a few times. The CDR3 DNA reads as TGTGCCAGTGCGGATCAGCTTAACACTGAAGCTTTCTTT. Translation: CASADQLNTEAFF. The chain employs TRBV19 and TRBJ1-1; no clear D. Deletions cut 8 bases from V and 2 bases from J, with 12 bases between. CDR3 size: 13 residues. Germline lookup yields CDR1 LNHDA and CDR2 SQIVND (reference sequence).

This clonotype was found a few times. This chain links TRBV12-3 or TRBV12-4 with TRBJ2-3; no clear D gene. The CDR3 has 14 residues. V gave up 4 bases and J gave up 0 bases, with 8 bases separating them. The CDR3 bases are TGTGCCAGCAGTTGGGTCCACAGCACAGATACGCAGTATTTT. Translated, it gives CASSWVHSTDTQYF.

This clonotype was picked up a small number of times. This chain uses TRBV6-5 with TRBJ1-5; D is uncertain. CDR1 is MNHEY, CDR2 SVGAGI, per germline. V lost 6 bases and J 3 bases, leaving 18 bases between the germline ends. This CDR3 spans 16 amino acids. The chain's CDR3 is CASRPDQTRDNQPQHF. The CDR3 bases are TGTGCCAGCAGGCCCGACCAGACGAGGGACAATCAGCCCCAGCATTTT.

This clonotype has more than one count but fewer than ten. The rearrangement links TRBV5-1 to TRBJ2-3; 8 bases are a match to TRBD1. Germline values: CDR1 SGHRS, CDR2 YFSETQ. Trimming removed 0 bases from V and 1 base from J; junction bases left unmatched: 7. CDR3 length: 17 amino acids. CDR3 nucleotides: TGCGCCAGCAGCTTGGCCCGGACAGGGACGGGCACAGATACGCAGTATTTT. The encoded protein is CASSLARTGTGTDTQYF. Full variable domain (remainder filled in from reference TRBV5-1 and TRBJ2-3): KAGVTQTPRYLIKTRGQQVTLSCSPISGHRSVSWYQQTPGQGLQFLFEYFSETQRNKGNFPGRFSGRQFSNSRSEMNVSTLELGDSALYLCASSLARTGTGTDTQYFGPGTRLTVL.

This CDR3 is CASSPLQVAGAYNEQFF. The CDR3 region has the DNA TGTGCCAGCAGTCCCCTACAGGTAGCGGGGGCATACAATGAGCAGTTCTTC. The rearrangement uses TRBV28 and TRBJ2-1; 9 nucleotides align to TRBD2. The V gene end was trimmed by 5 bases and the J gene end by 4 bases; junction bases not matched to a gene: 12. Germline CDR1 reads MDHEN; CDR2 reads SYDVKM. The CDR3 sequence is 17 residues long.

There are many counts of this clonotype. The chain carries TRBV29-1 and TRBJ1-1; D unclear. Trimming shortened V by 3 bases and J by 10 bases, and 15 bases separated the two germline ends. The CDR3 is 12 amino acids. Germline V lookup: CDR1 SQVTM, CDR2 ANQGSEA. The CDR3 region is CSVDRQFLGAFF. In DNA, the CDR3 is TGCAGCGTTGATCGGCAGTTTTTGGGAGCTTTCTTT.

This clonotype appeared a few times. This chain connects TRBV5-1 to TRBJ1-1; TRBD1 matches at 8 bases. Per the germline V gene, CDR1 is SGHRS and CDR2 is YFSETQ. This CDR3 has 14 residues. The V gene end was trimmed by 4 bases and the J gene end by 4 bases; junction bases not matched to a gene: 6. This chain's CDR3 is CASSTGQEGTEAFF. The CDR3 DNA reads TGCGCCAGCAGCACGGGACAGGAAGGCACTGAAGCTTTCTTT. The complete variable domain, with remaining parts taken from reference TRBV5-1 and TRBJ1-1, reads KAGVTQTPRYLIKTRGQQVTLSCSPISGHRSVSWYQQTPGQGLQFLFEYFSETQRNKGNFPGRFSGRQFSNSRSEMNVSTLELGDSALYLCASSTGQEGTEAFFGQGTRLTVV.

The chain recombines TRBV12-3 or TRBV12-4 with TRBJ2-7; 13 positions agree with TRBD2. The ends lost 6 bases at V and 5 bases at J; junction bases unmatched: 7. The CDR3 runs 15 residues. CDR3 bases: TGTGCCAGCAGGAGGACTAGCGGGAGCTGGGACGAGCAGTACTTC. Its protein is CASRRTSGSWDEQYF.

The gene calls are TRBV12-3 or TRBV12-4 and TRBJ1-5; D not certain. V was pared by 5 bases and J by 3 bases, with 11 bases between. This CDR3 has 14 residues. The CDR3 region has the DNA TGTGCCAGCAGTGCGGGCACCCTCAATCAGCCCCAGCATTTT. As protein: CASSAGTLNQPQHF.